A selection of T cell receptor beta chains follows, all from one sample in a study of T cells in narcolepsy. Measured with immunoSEQ multiplex PCR; TCRdb has only the in-frame clones, and not every one. Among some 30,000 clones listed, about 89% were seen once. Sequenced sample: memory (CD45RA-) CD4+ T cells from blood. The origin of the receptors is a human donor in good health. Both conserved end residues are part of each CDR3. Each record gives: D gene, V gene, J gene, CDR3 DNA, CDR3 protein. A D gene is named only where the DNA matches it firmly.

>TRBD1|TRBV19|TRBJ1-5
TGTGCCAGCTCCGGGACAGTGAATCAGCCCCAGCATTTT
CASSGTVNQPQHF
>-|TRBV29-1|TRBJ2-7
TGCAGCGCCGTGGGTACAGTGGGTCTCGAGCAGTACTTC
CSAVGTVGLEQYF
>-|TRBV5-1|TRBJ2-2
TGCGCCAGCAGCTTGGCTCGGCAAGCGAACACCGGGGAGCTGTTTTTT
CASSLARQANTGELFF
>-|TRBV27|TRBJ2-1
TGTGCCAGCAGTTCCCGGACAGACAATGAGCAGTTCTTC
CASSSRTDNEQFF
>TRBD2|TRBV5-1|TRBJ2-7
TGCGCCAGCAGCCGGACGACTAGCGGGGACCCACTCTTC
CASSRTTSGDPLF
>-|TRBV28|TRBJ2-1
TGTGCCAGCAGCTCAGCCCCTTACAATGAGCAGTTCTTC
CASSSAPYNEQFF
>-|TRBV11-3|TRBJ2-3
TGTGCCAGCAGCGCCTTCTTCACAGATACGCAGTATTTT
CASSAFFTDTQYF
>-|TRBV30|TRBJ2-3
TGTGCCTGGAGTGAAGGGTTACACGTGGATACGCAGTATTTT
CAWSEGLHVDTQYF
>-|TRBV29-1|TRBJ1-1
TGCAGCGTTGCGGTATACGAGAACACTGAAGCTTTCTTT
CSVAVYENTEAFF
>-|TRBV6-5|TRBJ1-1
TGTGCCAGCAGTTCTAACCGCCGGGACCCTGAAGCTTTCTTT
CASSSNRRDPEAFF
>TRBD2|TRBV5-6|TRBJ2-3
TGTGCCAGCAGCTTGGGACCGCTTAGCGGGAGCACAGATACGCAGTATTTT
CASSLGPLSGSTDTQYF
>-|TRBV9|TRBJ2-5
TGTGCCAGCAGCCTCGGGGTACAAGAGACCCAGTACTTC
CASSLGVQETQYF